This T cell receptor beta chain comes out of a study of early T cells in non-severe SARS-CoV-2 infection. On the study more broadly: Sequencing of bulk RNA from unsorted whole blood was done, without chain pairing.

Looked up from germline, CDR1 is LGHDT and CDR2 is YNNKEL (reference sequence). The CDR3 is 11 amino acids. The V and J ends lost 3 bases and 1 base respectively, with 0 bases between them. A single record per CDR3 protein comes from TCRdb applying MiXCR to the 5' RACE reads. Among around 80,000 distinct CDR3 sequences listed, about 11% were seen once. For this clonotype: This may arise from a read error, as a much more abundant clone is one base away.

The sample consisted of whole blood, taken at baseline. This chain links TRBV3-1 with TRBJ2-5; D gene ambiguous. The sequence came from an adult who was a healthcare worker with PCR-confirmed SARS-CoV-2 infection or an uninfected control (not recorded which). In DNA, the CDR3 is TGTGCCAGCAGCCACCAAGAGACCCAGTACTTC. This encodes CASSHQETQYF.